This T cell receptor (beta chain) was retrieved from a study of OX40 agonist ivuxolimab in advanced cancers. Study-wide findings and caveats: Expanded clones belonging to CD8+ T cells outnumbered, on average, those of CD4+.

A note on this clone: Its antigen is undetermined.

Measured with immunoSEQ multiplex PCR; TCRdb has only the in-frame clones, and not every one. Of about 50,000 clones in the sample, roughly four fifths were seen once. This CDR3 is built from 16 residues. Trimming removed 2 bases at V and 0 bases at J, with 12 bases between. Germline V gene data show CDR1 as SGHAT and CDR2 as FQNNGV. The TCR was taken from an adult with an advanced solid tumor such as melanoma, head and neck, liver or kidney cancer. The sample consisted of CD4+ or CD8+ T cells sorted from blood, taken in a trial of the OX40 agonist ivuxolimab. V and J are TRBV11-2 and TRBJ2-3; no firm D call. The CDR3 DNA reads TGTGCCAGCAGCTTATTTAGCAGACCTAGCACAGATACGCAGTATTTT. Protein product: CASSLFSRPSTDTQYF.